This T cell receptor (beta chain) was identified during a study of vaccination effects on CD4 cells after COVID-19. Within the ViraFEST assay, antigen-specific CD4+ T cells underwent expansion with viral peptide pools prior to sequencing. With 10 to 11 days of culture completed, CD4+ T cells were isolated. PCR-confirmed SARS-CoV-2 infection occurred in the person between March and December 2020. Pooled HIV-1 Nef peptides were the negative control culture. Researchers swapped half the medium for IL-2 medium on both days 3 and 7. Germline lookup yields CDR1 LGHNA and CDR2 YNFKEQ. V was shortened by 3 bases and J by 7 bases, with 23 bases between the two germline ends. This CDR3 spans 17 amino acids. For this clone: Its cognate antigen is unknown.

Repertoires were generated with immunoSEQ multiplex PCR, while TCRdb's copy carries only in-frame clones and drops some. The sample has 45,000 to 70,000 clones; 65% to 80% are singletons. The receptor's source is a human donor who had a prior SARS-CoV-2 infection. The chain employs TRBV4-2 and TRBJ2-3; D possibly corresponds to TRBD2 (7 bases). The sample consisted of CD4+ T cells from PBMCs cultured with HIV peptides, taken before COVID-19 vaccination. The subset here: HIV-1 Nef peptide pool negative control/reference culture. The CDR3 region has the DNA TGTGCCAGCAGCCAGGATCCAGAGGGGGGGCCGGTAAATACGCAGTATTTT. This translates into CASSQDPEGGPVNTQYF.